The 3 T cell receptor beta chains below were found in one sample sequenced in a study of T cell responses to AZD1222 COVID-19 vaccine. Profiled with immunoSEQ multiplex PCR; TCRdb holds only in-frame clones, not every one. The table has about 120,000 clones, about 89% seen once; the top ten hold about 1.4%. The sample in question was peripheral blood, obtained on day 0 of AZD1222 vaccination. The receptors derive from an adult in good health.

The chain recombines TRBV4-1 with TRBJ1-1, with 7 bases lining up with TRBD1. CDR1 and CDR2 from the germline V gene are MGHRA and YSYEKL. Trimming at V came to 3 bases and at J to 1 base, leaving 5 bases not matched to a gene. The CDR3 sequence is 15 residues long. CDR3 in amino acids: CASSHGDSWNTEAFF. The CDR3, as DNA: TGCGCCAGCAGCCATGGGGACAGCTGGAACACTGAAGCTTTCTTT.

V gene TRBV19 combines with J gene TRBJ2-7; TRBD2 might be the D (6 bases). V lost 3 bases, J lost 6 bases, and 21 bases lay in between. The CDR3 has 16 amino acids. Germline V gene sequence: CDR1 LNHDA, CDR2 SQIVND (reference sequence). CDR3 nucleotides: TGTGCCAGTAGTATGTCCCCTACCGGGAGTTTAAGCGAGCAGTACTTC. It is translated as CASSMSPTGSLSEQYF.

The CDR3 DNA follows: TGCGCCAGCAGCCAAGATCTCCGGCTAGCGGGAGATGAGCAGTACTTC. Its translation: CASSQDLRLAGDEQYF. The chain has TRBV4-1 and TRBJ2-7; 10 bases are shared with TRBD2. J gave up 7 bases and V 0 bases, and 9 bases lay outside the gene matches. The V gene's germline CDR1 is MGHRA and CDR2 YSYEKL. The CDR3 is 16 amino acids.